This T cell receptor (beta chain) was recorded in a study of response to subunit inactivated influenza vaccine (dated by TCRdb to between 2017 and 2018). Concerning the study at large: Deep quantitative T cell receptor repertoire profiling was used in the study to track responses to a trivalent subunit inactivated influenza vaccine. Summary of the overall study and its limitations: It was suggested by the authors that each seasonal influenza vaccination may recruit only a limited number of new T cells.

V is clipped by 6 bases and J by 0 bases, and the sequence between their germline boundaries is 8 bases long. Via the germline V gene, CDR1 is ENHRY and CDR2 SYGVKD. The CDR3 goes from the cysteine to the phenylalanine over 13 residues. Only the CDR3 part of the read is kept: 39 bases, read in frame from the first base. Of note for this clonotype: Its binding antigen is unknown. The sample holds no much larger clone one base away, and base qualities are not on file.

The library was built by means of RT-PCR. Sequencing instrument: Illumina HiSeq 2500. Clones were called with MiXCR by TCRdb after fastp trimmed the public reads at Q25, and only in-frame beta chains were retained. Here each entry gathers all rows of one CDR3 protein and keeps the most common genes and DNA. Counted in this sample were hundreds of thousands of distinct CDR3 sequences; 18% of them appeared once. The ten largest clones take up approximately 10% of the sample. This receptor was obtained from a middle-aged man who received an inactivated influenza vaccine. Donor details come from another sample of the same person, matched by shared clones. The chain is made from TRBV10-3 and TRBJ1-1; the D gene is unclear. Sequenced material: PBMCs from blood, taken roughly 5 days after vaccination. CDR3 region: CAIREQMNTEAFF. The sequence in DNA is TGTGCCATCAGGGAACAGATGAACACTGAAGCTTTCTTT.